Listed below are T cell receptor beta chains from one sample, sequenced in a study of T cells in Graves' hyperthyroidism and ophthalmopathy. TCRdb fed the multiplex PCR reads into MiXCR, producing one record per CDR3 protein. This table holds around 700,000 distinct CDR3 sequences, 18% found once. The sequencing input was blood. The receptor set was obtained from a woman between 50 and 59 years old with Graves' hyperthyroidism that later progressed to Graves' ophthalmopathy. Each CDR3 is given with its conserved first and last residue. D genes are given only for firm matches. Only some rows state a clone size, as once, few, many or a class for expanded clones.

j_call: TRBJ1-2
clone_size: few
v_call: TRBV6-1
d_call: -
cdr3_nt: TGTGCCAGCGGGTCAGGGTATGGCTACACCTTC
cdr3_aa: CASGSGYGYTF

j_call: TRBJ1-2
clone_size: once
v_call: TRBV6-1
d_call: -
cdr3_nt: TGTGCCAGCAGTGAAGCAAGGCAGGGTGAAGGATACACCTTC
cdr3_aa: CASSEARQGEGYTF

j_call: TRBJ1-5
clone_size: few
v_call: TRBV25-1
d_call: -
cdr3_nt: TGTGCCAGCAGTGATGATAGGGGGTCTTTCAATCAGCCCCAGCATTTT
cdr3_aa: CASSDDRGSFNQPQHF

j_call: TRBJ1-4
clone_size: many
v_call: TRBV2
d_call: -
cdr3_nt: TGTGCCAGCATTAAACGGCCTAATGAAAAACTGTTTTTT
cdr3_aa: CASIKRPNEKLFF

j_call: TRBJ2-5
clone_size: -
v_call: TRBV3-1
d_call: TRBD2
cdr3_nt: TGTGCCAGCAGCTTCGGGGCTAGCGGGGAAGAGACCCAGTACTTC
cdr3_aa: CASSFGASGEETQYF

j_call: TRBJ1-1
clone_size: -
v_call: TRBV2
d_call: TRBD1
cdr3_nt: TGTGCCAGCGAACCTCAGGGGGCGATGGTTGGCACTGAAGCTTTCTTT
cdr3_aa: CASEPQGAMVGTEAFF

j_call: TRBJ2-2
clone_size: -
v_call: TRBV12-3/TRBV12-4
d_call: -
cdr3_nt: TGTGCCAGCAGTTTTTCGGGGGATGACGGGGAGCTGTTTTTT
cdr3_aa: CASSFSGDDGELFF

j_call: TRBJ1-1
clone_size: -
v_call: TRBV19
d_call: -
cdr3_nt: TGTGCCAGTAGTATTGGGGGCGGGGGCCTGAACACTGAAGCTTTCTTT
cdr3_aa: CASSIGGGGLNTEAFF

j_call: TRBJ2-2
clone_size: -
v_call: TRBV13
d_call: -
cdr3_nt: TGTGCCAGCAGCCCTCCCACGGGCAGGGGCCCTAACTGGAACACCGGGGAGCTGTTTTTT
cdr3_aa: CASSPPTGRGPNWNTGELFF

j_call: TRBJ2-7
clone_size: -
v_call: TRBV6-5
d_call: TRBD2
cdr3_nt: TGTGCCAGCAGTTATGCCGGGAGGGCGGACGAGCAGTACTTC
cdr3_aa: CASSYAGRADEQYF

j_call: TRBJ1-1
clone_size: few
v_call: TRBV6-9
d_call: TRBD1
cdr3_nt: TGTGCCAGCTCTTATGGTGGACAGGGTCGAACTGAAGCTTTCTTT
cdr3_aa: CASSYGGQGRTEAFF